This T cell receptor (beta chain) was retrieved from a study of shared clonotypes between healthy human individuals. V lost 1 base and J lost 4; bases outside the gene matches: 6. This CDR3 comprises 16 residues. The germline V gene has CDR1 SEHNR and CDR2 FQNEAQ (reference sequence). The authors split each subset's genomic DNA evenly across several immunoSEQ plates. Generated by immunoSEQ multiplex PCR, the TCRdb table keeps only in-frame clones and is missing some. The sample carries more than 150,000 clones, over 80% recorded once. For this clone: The antigen remains undetermined.

Whole-study results and caveats: Read depth was anticipated to influence clonotype sharing among donors. Sharing across four donors was highest in naive CD4 (around 5%) and lowest in memory CD8 (roughly 0.4%). Naive subsets typically showed greater estimated richness than memory subsets.

The chain recombines TRBV7-9 with TRBJ1-2, with 10 nucleotides matching TRBD1. The sequenced material came from naive CD4+ T cells sorted from blood. Subset described: CD45RA+ positively selected. The receptor was isolated from a woman aged 25 to 39 in good health. CDR3 residues: CASSLGAGQGVYGYTF. CDR3 DNA sequence: TGTGCCAGCAGCTTAGGGGCCGGACAGGGGGTCTATGGCTACACCTTC.